These 30 T cell receptor beta chains came from one sample sequenced in a study of cytomegalovirus exposure and HLA in healthy donors. The study ran its PCR with 60 Vbeta and 13 Jbeta primers. Repertoires were generated with immunoSEQ multiplex PCR, while TCRdb's copy carries only in-frame clones and drops some. The sample includes more than 85,000 clones, 60% to 80% of them seen just once. Input material: PBMCs. These receptors originate from a woman in her 30s in good health and CMV-seronegative.

This chain connects TRBV7-2 to TRBJ1-6, with D unresolved. The germline V and J ends were trimmed by 3 bases and 9 bases, with 15 bases remaining between them. The CDR3 sequence is 15 residues long. Germline values: CDR1 SGHTA, CDR2 FQGNSA. CDR3: CASSFLAAVPSPLHF. The CDR3 DNA sequence: TGTGCCAGCAGCTTTCTGGCCGCCGTACCTTCACCCCTCCACTTT.

V gene TRBV6-1 combines with J gene TRBJ1-1; 7 positions match TRBD1. Per germline, CDR1 MNHNS and CDR2 SASEGT. V trimming: 7 bases; J trimming: 5 bases; junction bases outside the gene matches: 7. The CDR3 extends over 13 amino acids. CDR3 DNA sequence: TGTGCCAGCAACGAGGGGGCGAAGACTGAAGCTTTCTTT. Residues: CASNEGAKTEAFF.

The table lists this clone with a few counts. The chain links TRBV5-6 to TRBJ2-7, with 8 bases fitting TRBD1. J gave up 4 bases and V 0 bases, and 9 bases lay outside the gene matches. CDR3 length equals 16 residues. Per germline, CDR1 SGHDT and CDR2 YYEEEE. DNA of the CDR3: TGTGCCAGCAGCTTGGGGGGGTCAGGGGGCGTTTACGAGCAGTACTTC. Its protein product is CASSLGGSGGVYEQYF.

The chain joins TRBV14 to TRBJ1-2, with a possible D match to TRBD1 (6 bases). Trimming shortened V by 3 bases and J by 8 bases, and 13 bases separated the two germline ends. Germline CDR1 SGHDN, CDR2 FVKESK. The CDR3 extends over 13 amino acids. CDR3 residues: CASSQVAGEGYTF. As DNA, the CDR3 is TGTGCCAGCAGCCAGGTCGCAGGGGAAGGCTACACCTTC.

This clone was observed a few times. The V and J genes are TRBV4-2 and TRBJ1-3; unclear D gene. This CDR3 region has 17 residues. The V gene lost 0 bases and the J gene lost 9 bases, with 21 bases spanning the gap. Per the germline V gene, CDR1 is LGHNA and CDR2 is YNFKEQ. The CDR3 here is CASSQESRTFPGSTIYF. CDR3 in DNA: TGTGCCAGCAGCCAAGAGTCGAGAACCTTCCCGGGGAGCACCATATATTTT.

This clone was recorded once. The gene calls are TRBV7-6 and TRBJ2-7; D might be TRBD2 (5 bases). Looked up from germline, CDR1 is SGHVS and CDR2 is FNYEAQ. V gave up 1 base and J gave up 3 bases, with 7 bases separating them. The CDR3 sequence is 13 residues long. CDR3 residues: CASSLVEGYEQYF. CDR3 DNA: TGTGCCAGCAGCTTAGTAGAGGGCTACGAGCAGTACTTC.

This clone turned up a few times. The chain is built from TRBV12-5 and TRBJ1-2; 8 bases are shared with TRBD1. This CDR3 is 22 amino acids long. Trimming cost V 2 bases and J 0 bases; bases outside gene matches: 23. CDR1 LGHNT and CDR2 FRNRAP come from the germline V gene. The DNA for the CDR3 is TGTGCTAGTGGTTTGCGATTCCAACCGGGACAGGCCGCCCAAATTCCTAACTATGGCTACACCTTC. This encodes CASGLRFQPGQAAQIPNYGYTF.

V gene TRBV6-5 combines with J gene TRBJ1-1, with D perhaps matching TRBD1 (6 bases). The V gene lost 6 bases and the J gene lost 1 base, with 15 bases spanning the gap. CDR1 MNHEY and CDR2 SVGAGI come from the germline V gene. The CDR3 contains 15 residues. CDR3 in amino acids: CASRSRQVENTEAFF. For the CDR3, the DNA is TGTGCCAGCAGATCCCGACAGGTCGAGAACACTGAAGCTTTCTTT.

This clone was found once. The chain employs TRBV6-5 and TRBJ1-6; TRBD1 matches 8 bases. This CDR3 spans 16 amino acids. With V trimmed by 4 bases and J by 7 bases, 9 bases remained unmatched. CDR1 is MNHEY, CDR2 SVGAGI, per germline. Here the CDR3 DNA reads TGTGCCAGCAGTTTGAATCTACAGGGGGTAAATTCACCCCTCCACTTT. Residues: CASSLNLQGVNSPLHF.

This sequence joins TRBV27 and TRBJ2-4, with TRBD1 matching over 7 bases. The V gene's germline CDR1 is MNHEY and CDR2 SMNVEV (reference sequence). The length of the CDR3 is 14 residues. V shed 5 bases, J shed 6 bases, and the junction held 7 bases outside the gene matches. This chain's CDR3 is CASSRYRGRNIQYF. The CDR3 nucleotides read TGTGCCAGCAGTCGATACAGGGGACGAAACATTCAGTACTTC.

The sample holds a few counts of this clone. The J gene is TRBJ1-5, the V gene TRBV27; a possible D gene is TRBD1 (6 bases). V dropped 6 bases and J dropped 5 bases, with 17 bases sitting between them. Germline V CDR1 and CDR2: MNHEY, SMNVEV (reference sequence). CDR3 size: 15 residues. Here the CDR3 reads CASSNAPRQDQPQHF. The CDR3, as DNA: TGTGCCAGCAGCAACGCACCAAGACAGGATCAGCCCCAGCATTTT.

The chain links TRBV7-2 to TRBJ2-3, with TRBD2 matching over 7 bases. This CDR3 is 15 amino acids long. J gave up 1 base and V 5 bases, and 6 bases lay outside the gene matches. The germline V gene has CDR1 SGHTA and CDR2 FQGNSA. CDR3 protein: CASSVGAGGTDTQYF. The CDR3 nucleotides are TGTGCCAGCAGCGTTGGGGCGGGGGGCACAGATACGCAGTATTTT.

The V call is TRBV5-4, the J call TRBJ1-2; possibly TRBD1 for D (5 bases). The V end lost 4 bases, the J end lost 0 bases, and 10 bases lay between the germline ends. Germline CDR1 is SGHNT and CDR2 is YYREEE (reference sequence). The CDR3 runs 14 residues. CDR3: CASSGGTSNYGYTF. The CDR3 DNA sequence: TGTGCCAGCAGCGGGGGGACTTCTAACTATGGCTACACCTTC.

V usage is TRBV30 and J usage is TRBJ2-7; unclear D gene. The germline V and J ends were trimmed by 3 bases and 4 bases, with 19 bases remaining between them. The CDR3 loop spans 15 amino acids. Germline V gene sequence: CDR1 GTSNPN, CDR2 SVGIG (reference sequence). CDR3: CAWRARGVPRYEQYF. As DNA, the CDR3 is TGTGCCTGGAGAGCCAGAGGAGTCCCCCGATACGAGCAGTACTTC.

The J gene is TRBJ2-1, the V gene TRBV29-1, with D perhaps matching TRBD1 (6 bases). V gave up 5 bases and J gave up 10 bases, with 15 bases separating them. The V gene's germline CDR1 is SQVTM and CDR2 ANQGSEA. This CDR3 has 12 amino acids. CDR3: CSVLTGKQEQFF. The CDR3 DNA sequence: TGCAGCGTTTTAACAGGGAAGCAGGAGCAGTTCTTC.

The genes are TRBV13 and TRBJ2-7; 11 bases align to TRBD2. V was clipped by 8 bases and J by 0 bases; unmatched bases: 3. This CDR3 spans 14 amino acids. CDR1 and CDR2 from the germline V gene are PRHDT and FYEKMQ (reference sequence). The CDR3, as DNA: TGTGCCAGCTGTAGCGGGAGGGTCTCCTACGAGCAGTACTTC. Residues: CASCSGRVSYEQYF.

There are a few counts of this clone. J is TRBJ1-1 and V is TRBV9; 9 bases agree with TRBD1. The CDR3 is made up of 14 amino acids. The J segment lost 4 bases and the V segment lost 4 bases, leaving 5 bases of the junction unmatched. Germline V gene lookup returns CDR1 SGDLS and CDR2 YYNGEE. The CDR3 DNA is TGTGCCAGCAGCACCCTGACAGGGGGCACTGAAGCTTTCTTT. This translates into CASSTLTGGTEAFF.

This clone appeared a few times. The chain employs TRBV29-1 and TRBJ2-3, with TRBD2 matching 8 bases. The CDR3 has 14 amino acids. Per germline, CDR1 SQVTM and CDR2 ANQGSEA. The CDR3 coding sequence is TGCAGTGTTTTGAGGGCGGGGGGATCAGATACGCAGTATTTT. Translated, it gives CSVLRAGGSDTQYF.

This chain links TRBV7-9 with TRBJ2-3, with D maybe TRBD2 (6 bases). The CDR3 contains 14 residues. The germline V and J ends were trimmed by 5 bases and 6 bases, with 15 bases remaining between them. Germline V gene data show CDR1 as SEHNR and CDR2 as FQNEAQ (reference sequence). The CDR3 here is CASSLGGPRDTQYF. The CDR3 DNA follows: TGTGCCAGCAGCCTGGGGGGACCCCGGGATACGCAGTATTTT.

The chain uses TRBV2 and TRBJ1-4; possible D gene TRBD1, 6 bases. Per germline, CDR1 SNHLY and CDR2 FYNNEI. CDR3 length: 15 amino acids. The V gene lost 4 bases and the J gene lost 5 bases, with 14 bases spanning the gap. The CDR3: CASSVFFGTNEKLFF. CDR3 coding DNA: TGTGCCAGCAGTGTCTTTTTTGGGACAAATGAAAAACTGTTTTTT.

V is TRBV5-1 and J is TRBJ2-7; 8 bases match TRBD1. Germline V lookup: CDR1 SGHRS, CDR2 YFSETQ. The CDR3 totals 15 residues. V was pared by 0 bases and J by 1 base, with 3 bases of the junction left unmatched. This chain's CDR3 is CASSLGGTGSYEQYF. CDR3 DNA sequence: TGCGCCAGCAGCTTGGGGGGGACAGGATCCTACGAGCAGTACTTC.

The J gene is TRBJ2-1, the V gene TRBV30; 7 positions match TRBD2. V was clipped by 1 base and J by 3 bases; unmatched bases: 9. CDR1 and CDR2 from the germline V gene are GTSNPN and SVGIG (reference sequence). This CDR3 has 16 residues. This CDR3 reads CAWSGLASGDYNEQFF. As DNA, the CDR3 is TGTGCCTGGAGTGGACTAGCTAGCGGAGACTACAATGAGCAGTTCTTC.

This clone was observed a single time. V and J are TRBV19 and TRBJ2-7; D is unclear. Germline values: CDR1 LNHDA, CDR2 SQIVND (reference sequence). The CDR3 length is 12 residues. V was clipped by 3 bases and J by 5 bases, with 8 bases between them. CDR3 region: CASSITPNEQYF. In nucleotides, the CDR3 is TGTGCCAGTAGTATTACCCCTAACGAGCAGTACTTC.

This rearrangement joins TRBV29-1 to TRBJ2-5; 11 bases match TRBD2. The length of the CDR3 is 14 residues. The germline V gene encodes CDR1 SQVTM and CDR2 ANQGSEA. J was trimmed by 5 bases and V by 4 bases; bases with no gene match: 6. The CDR3 region has the DNA TGCAGCGTTGTTAGTACTAGCGGGAGTGAGACCCAGTACTTC. This codes for CSVVSTSGSETQYF.

The chain couples TRBV29-1 to TRBJ2-2; 9 nucleotides align to TRBD1. The ends lost 5 bases at V and 6 bases at J; junction bases unmatched: 1. CDR3 length: 12 residues. Germline V gene sequence: CDR1 SQVTM, CDR2 ANQGSEA. The CDR3 here is CSVHRGPGELFF. CDR3 DNA sequence: TGCAGCGTTCACAGGGGGCCCGGGGAGCTGTTTTTT.

The table lists this clone with a few counts. This chain uses TRBV18 with TRBJ1-2; 9 bases agree with TRBD1. Germline CDR1 KGHSH, CDR2 LQKENI. Unmatched junction bases numbered 5, after V lost 6 bases and J lost 0 bases. There are 15 residues in the CDR3. CDR3 loop: CASSSGTGPNYGYTF. The CDR3 region has the DNA TGTGCCAGCTCTTCCGGGACAGGGCCTAACTATGGCTACACCTTC.

Note on this clone: The same CDR3 is also encoded by other DNA sequences in this sample. J is TRBJ2-5 and V is TRBV7-2; the D gene is possibly TRBD1 (5 bases). Germline lookup yields CDR1 SGHTA and CDR2 FQGNSA. The CDR3 covers 12 residues. Trimming removed 2 bases at V and 4 bases at J, with 5 bases between. The CDR3, as DNA: TGTGCCAGCAGCTTAAGGGGAGAGACCCAGTACTTC. The encoded protein is CASSLRGETQYF.

This CDR3 is CASSPLAVGEREQFF. CDR3 nucleotide sequence: TGCGCCAGCAGCCCCCTAGCGGTGGGGGAACGGGAGCAGTTCTTC. The rearrangement links TRBV4-1 to TRBJ2-1, with 7 bases that match TRBD2. This CDR3 is 15 amino acids long. J was trimmed by 10 bases and V by 4 bases; bases with no gene match: 13. Germline values: CDR1 MGHRA, CDR2 YSYEKL.

The V call is TRBV27, the J call TRBJ1-5; TRBD1 might be the D (6 bases). From germline, CDR1 is MNHEY and CDR2 SMNVEV (reference sequence). V was trimmed by 6 bases and J by 5 bases, leaving 11 bases between them. This CDR3 spans 13 amino acids. The CDR3 region has the DNA TGTGCCAGCAGAGTAGGGGGGGATCAGCCCCAGCATTTT. Protein: CASRVGGDQPQHF.

V is TRBV6-5 and J is TRBJ1-3; unclear D gene. Trimming removed 0 bases at V and 4 bases at J, with 7 bases between. The CDR3 is made up of 14 amino acids. Germline CDR1 is MNHEY and CDR2 is SVGAGI. CDR3 sequence (DNA): TGTGCCAGCAGTTACTCCAGGAACGGAAACACCATATATTTT. Its protein is CASSYSRNGNTIYF.